This T cell receptor beta chain was obtained from a study of regulatory and conventional T cells in breast cancer (dated by TCRdb to about 2015). Libraries were prepared through PCR. Sequencing was performed on an Illumina MiSeq. Starting from the raw public reads, TCRdb applied fastp trimming at Q25, assembled clones with MiXCR and retained in-frame beta chains. All rows with the same CDR3 protein become a single entry with the most common DNA and genes. The sample table holds about 10,000 distinct CDR3 sequences, of which about a third were seen once. Approximately 5.6% of the sample is held by the ten biggest clonotypes. The table lists this clonotype with a few counts. Its antigen is not yet known. One base away there is no much larger clone; base qualities are not given. Based on the germline V gene (reference sequence), the CDR1 and CDR2 sequences are SEHNR and FQNEAQ. V is pared back by 3 bases and J by 4 bases, with 9 bases lying between the germline termini. The CDR3 has 13 amino acids, counting the end cysteine and phenylalanine. Only the CDR3 region is kept as DNA, spanning 39 bases read in frame from base 1.

Material for sequencing was conventional T cells from blood. This receptor chain uses TRBV7-9 and TRBJ1-1, with the identity of the D gene unclear. This TCR was recovered from a male donor in good health. At the DNA level, the sequence is TGTGCCAGCAGCTTCGGGGAAGGCACTGAAGCTTTCTTT. Its amino acids are CASSFGEGTEAFF.